Listed here is a single T cell receptor (beta chain). The antigen is not known. PCR involved 60 Vbeta and 13 Jbeta primers. Using immunoSEQ multiplex PCR, the repertoire was profiled, and TCRdb retains in-frame clones only, with some absent. The sample includes 180,000 or so clones, around 77% of them seen just once. Germline CDR1 SGHVS, CDR2 FQNEAQ. The V gene lost 4 bases and the J gene lost 2 bases, with 14 bases spanning the gap. This CDR3 has 15 residues. This sample was included in a study of cytomegalovirus exposure and HLA in healthy donors. Overall study findings and caveats: The majority of CMV-associated TCR beta chains were reported as apparently HLA-restricted in a later analysis.

The receptor was isolated from a woman aged 30 to 39 in good health and CMV-seronegative. Sequenced sample: PBMCs. The chain joins TRBV7-8 to TRBJ1-1; D remains unclear. The CDR3: CASSWRTGRNTEAFF. CDR3 coding DNA: TGTGCCAGCAGCTGGCGAACCGGGAGAAACACTGAAGCTTTCTTT.